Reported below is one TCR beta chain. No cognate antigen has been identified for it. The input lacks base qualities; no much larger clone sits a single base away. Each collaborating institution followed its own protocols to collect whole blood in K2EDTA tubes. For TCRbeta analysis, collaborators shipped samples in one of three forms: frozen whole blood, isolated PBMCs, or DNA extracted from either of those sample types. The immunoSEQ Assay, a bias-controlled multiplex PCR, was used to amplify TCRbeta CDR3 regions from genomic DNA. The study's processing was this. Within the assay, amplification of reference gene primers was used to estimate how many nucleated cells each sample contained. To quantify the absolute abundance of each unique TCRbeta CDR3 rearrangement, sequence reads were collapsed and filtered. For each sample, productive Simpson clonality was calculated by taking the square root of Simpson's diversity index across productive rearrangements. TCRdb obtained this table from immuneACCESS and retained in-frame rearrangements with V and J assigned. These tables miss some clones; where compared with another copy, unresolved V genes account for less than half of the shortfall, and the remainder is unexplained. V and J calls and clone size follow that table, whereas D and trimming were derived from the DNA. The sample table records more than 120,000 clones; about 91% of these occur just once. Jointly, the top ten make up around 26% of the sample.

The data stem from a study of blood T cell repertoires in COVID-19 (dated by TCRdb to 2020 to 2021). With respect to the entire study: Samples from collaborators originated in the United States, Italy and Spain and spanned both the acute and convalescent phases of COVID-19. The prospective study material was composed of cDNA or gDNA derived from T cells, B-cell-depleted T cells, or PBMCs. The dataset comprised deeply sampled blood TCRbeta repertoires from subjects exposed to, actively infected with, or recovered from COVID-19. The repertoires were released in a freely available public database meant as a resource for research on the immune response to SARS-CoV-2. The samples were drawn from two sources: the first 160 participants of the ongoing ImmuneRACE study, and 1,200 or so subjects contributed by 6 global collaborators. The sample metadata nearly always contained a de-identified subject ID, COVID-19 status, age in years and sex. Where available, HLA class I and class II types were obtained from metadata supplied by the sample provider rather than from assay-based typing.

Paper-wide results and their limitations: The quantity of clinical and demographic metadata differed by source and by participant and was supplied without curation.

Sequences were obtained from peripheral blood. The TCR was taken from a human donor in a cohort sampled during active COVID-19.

The DNA is TGTGCCAGTGACAGTGCAGCGACTAGCTATGGCTACACCTTC. This is translated as CASDSAATSYGYTF. Recombination connected TRBV9 to TRBJ1-2; the D gene is perhaps TRBD1, from 5 matching bases. Taken from cysteine to phenylalanine, the CDR3 has 14 residues. Only the CDR3 DNA is retained, 42 bases long and in frame from the first base. For CDR1 and CDR2, the germline V gene lists SGDLS and YYNGEE. The germline ends are 18 bases apart after V is trimmed by 8 bases and J by 4 bases.